This passage covers 22 T cell receptor beta chains from one sample sequenced in a study of CD8 T cells in ankylosing spondylitis (dated 2017 in TCRdb). The library was made by 5' RACE. The sequencer listed for this sample is Illumina HiSeq 2500. Through fastp at Q25 and MiXCR, TCRdb rebuilt clones from the public reads, retaining in-frame beta chains. For every CDR3 protein sequence, its rows merge into one entry that carries the most common genes and DNA. The sample includes approximately 240,000 distinct CDR3 sequences, with roughly 25% observed a single time. In total, the top ten clones hold approximately 0.61% of the sample. Sequencing was carried out using blood, either unsorted or a sorted T cell fraction (not recorded which). The receptors shown here come from a male donor with ankylosing spondylitis or in good health (not recorded which).

In regard to this clonotype: One end of the junction varies from germline; a read error may be responsible. The V call is TRBV20-1, the J call TRBJ2-5; possibly TRBD2 for D (7 bases). Germline assignment: CDR1 DFQATT and CDR2 SNEGSKA (reference sequence). This CDR3 contains 15 residues. CDR3 nucleotide sequence: TGCGGTGCTAGAGATGGCGGGGGCCGCCAAGAGACCCAGTACTTC. Translated, it gives CGARDGGGRQETQYF.

There are a few counts of this clonotype. The J gene is TRBJ2-5, the V gene TRBV29-1; the D gene could be TRBD1 or TRBD2 (5 bases each). Germline V CDR1 and CDR2: SQVTM, ANQGSEA. Trimming took 7 bases from V and 2 from J, leaving 11 bases between them. This CDR3 region has 12 residues. CDR3: CSGRDPQETQYF. For the CDR3, the DNA is TGCAGCGGCCGGGACCCGCAAGAGACCCAGTACTTC. Using reference TRBV29-1 and TRBJ2-5 for the parts outside the CDR3, the full variable domain is SAVISQKPSRDICQRGTSLTIQCQVDSQVTMMFWYRQQPGQSLTLIATANQGSEATYESGFVIDKFPISRPNLTFSTLTVSNMSPEDSSIYLCSGRDPQETQYFGPGTRLLVL.

The rearrangement joins TRBV20-1 to TRBJ2-5; 7 positions agree with TRBD2. With V trimmed by 6 bases and J by 5 bases, 9 bases remained unmatched. This CDR3 spans 13 amino acids. The germline gives CDR1 DFQATT, CDR2 SNEGSKA (reference sequence). DNA for the CDR3: TGCAGTGCCCCCTTCCACGGGGGGGAGACCCAGTACTTC. This codes for CSAPFHGGETQYF.

CDR3 DNA: TGCAGCGTTGAACCAGGCGCCGGGGAGCTGTTTTTT. Translating gives CSVEPGAGELFF. The chain links TRBV29-1 to TRBJ2-2, with unresolved D. The CDR3 loop spans 12 amino acids. Germline CDR1 reads SQVTM; CDR2 reads ANQGSEA. V was pared by 2 bases and J by 6 bases, with 7 bases between.

This clonotype came up a few times. One end of the junction fails to match germline, which may point to a read error. The chain is built from TRBV7-7 and TRBJ2-5; a weak D match, TRBD2 (6 bases). This CDR3 has 13 residues. Germline V gene sequence: CDR1 SSHAT, CDR2 FNYEAQ (reference sequence). Written as DNA, the CDR3 is TGTGCTAGCAGCCGGGGACTGCAAGAGACCCAGTACTTC. Translation gives CASSRGLQETQYF.

The chain employs TRBV24-1 and TRBJ2-3, with D uncertain. CDR1 KGHDR and CDR2 SFDVKD come from the germline V gene. Trimming left V 2 bases short and J 1 base short, with 9 bases between. The CDR3 loop spans 15 amino acids. CDR3 nucleotides: TGTGCCACCAGTGATTCCGATCCTGGCACAGATACGCAGTATTTT. Translation gives CATSDSDPGTDTQYF.

In this sample, this clonotype turned up a few times. The chain carries TRBV20-1 and TRBJ2-3; D might be TRBD1 or TRBD2, each matching 5 bases. Trimming took off 6 bases at V and 0 bases at J, with 13 bases between the two ends. The CDR3 is made up of 14 amino acids. From germline, CDR1 is DFQATT and CDR2 SNEGSKA (reference sequence). CDR3 bases: TGCAGTGCAATCGGGACCCCTAGCACAGATACGCAGTATTTT. Amino acids: CSAIGTPSTDTQYF.

This clonotype was found a few times. The J gene is TRBJ2-1, the V gene TRBV20-1; 9 bases fit TRBD2. The CDR3 is 14 residues long. Germline V CDR1 and CDR2: DFQATT, SNEGSKA (reference sequence). Unmatched junction bases numbered 9, after V lost 2 bases and J lost 10 bases. The CDR3 DNA sequence: TGCAGTGCTAGAACGCGGGGGGGCCGGTCCGAGCAGTTCTTC. Encoded protein: CSARTRGGRSEQFF.

The J gene is TRBJ1-3, the V gene TRBV11-2; the D gene is possibly TRBD1 (5 bases). Germline-derived CDR1 and CDR2 are SGHAT and FQNNGV. V was clipped by 5 bases and J by 1 base, with 9 bases between them. The CDR3 totals 14 residues. In DNA, the CDR3 is TGTGCCAGCAGCCGCGAGGGGTCTGGAAACACCATATATTTT. Translation: CASSREGSGNTIYF.

V and J are TRBV10-3 and TRBJ1-2; the match to TRBD1 covers 9 bases. The CDR3 spans 16 residues. J gave up 4 bases and V 3 bases, and 9 bases lay outside the gene matches. CDR1 and CDR2 (germline): ENHRY, SYGVKD. The CDR3 loop is CAISDHPTGGGYGYTF. CDR3 DNA: TGTGCCATCAGTGATCACCCCACAGGGGGCGGCTATGGCTACACCTTC.

The table lists this clonotype with many counts. The rearrangement uses TRBV20-1 and TRBJ2-7; 10 bases align to TRBD1. Germline values: CDR1 DFQATT, CDR2 SNEGSKA (reference sequence). J was trimmed by 7 bases and V by 5 bases; bases with no gene match: 17. The CDR3 runs 16 residues. CDR3 sequence (DNA): TGCAGTGCTGGACGCCCGATGACAGGGGGCGTGGGGGAGCAGTACTTC. Amino acids: CSAGRPMTGGVGEQYF.

This rearrangement joins TRBV20-1 to TRBJ2-5; 16 bases are shared with TRBD2. CDR3 length equals 16 residues. Trimming took 7 bases from V and 2 from J; bases not matched to a gene: 7. Germline CDR1 reads DFQATT; CDR2 reads SNEGSKA (reference sequence). As DNA, the CDR3 is TGCAGTGTCCCGCCGGGACTAGCGGGGGGGCAAGAGACCCAGTACTTC. Translated, it gives CSVPPGLAGGQETQYF.

This clonotype was seen many times. The V gene is TRBV20-1, the J gene TRBJ2-7, with D possibly matching TRBD1 (6 bases). Germline V CDR1 and CDR2: DFQATT, SNEGSKA (reference sequence). The CDR3 runs 11 residues. V was shortened by 8 bases and J by 5 bases, with 13 bases between the two germline ends. Written as DNA, the CDR3 is TGCAGTCCGTACAGGGTGGACGAGCAGTACTTC. Protein sequence: CSPYRVDEQYF.

This clonotype was picked up many times. CDR3 nucleotide sequence: TGCAGCGTGACGGGACAGTTCTATGGCTACACCTTC. This translates into CSVTGQFYGYTF. The genes are TRBV29-1 and TRBJ1-2; 7 nucleotides match TRBD1. The CDR3 contains 12 residues. J gave up 4 bases and V 6 bases, and 5 bases lay outside the gene matches. Germline V lookup: CDR1 SQVTM, CDR2 ANQGSEA.

This clonotype has a handful of counts. This chain joins TRBV19 and TRBJ1-1, with D possibly TRBD1 on 5 matching bases. Per germline, CDR1 LNHDA and CDR2 SQIVND (reference sequence). The CDR3 is made up of 17 amino acids. V was shortened by 5 bases and J by 7 bases, with 26 bases between the two germline ends. The CDR3 DNA reads TGTGCCAGTAGTTTGGCCCATAGGCTCCGGGACGGACATGAAGCTTTCTTT. Translation gives CASSLAHRLRDGHEAFF.

This clonotype appeared many times. This sequence joins TRBV27 and TRBJ1-6; no firm D call. The germline CDR1 and CDR2 sequences are MNHEY and SMNVEV (reference sequence). The V and J ends lost 8 bases and 5 bases respectively, with 13 bases between them. This CDR3 spans 14 amino acids. For the CDR3, the DNA is TGTGCCAGCGGACCCGATAGGGATAATTCACCCCTCCACTTT. This translates into CASGPDRDNSPLHF.

This clonotype was detected ten times or more. The V call is TRBV12-3 or TRBV12-4, the J call TRBJ1-2; 11 bases match TRBD1. Trimming removed 5 bases from V and 8 bases from J; junction bases left unmatched: 7. The CDR3 runs to 14 residues. CDR3 in DNA: TGTGCCAGCAGTCGGACAGGGGGCGGTCTCGGCTACACCTTC. Translated, it gives CASSRTGGGLGYTF.

This clonotype was observed a handful of times. The V gene is TRBV20-1, the J gene TRBJ2-5; D gene ambiguous. V dropped 6 bases and J dropped 1 base, with 15 bases sitting between them. The CDR3 spans 14 residues. Germline V gene sequence: CDR1 DFQATT, CDR2 SNEGSKA (reference sequence). The CDR3 nucleotides read TGCAGTGCCCCAACCTGGCGCGGCCAAGAGACCCAGTACTTC. The encoded protein is CSAPTWRGQETQYF.

This clonotype was observed many times. The chain links TRBV7-6 to TRBJ2-5; the D call may be TRBD1 or TRBD2 (5 bases each). The CDR3 extends over 15 amino acids. Trimming took off 6 bases at V and 2 bases at J, with 16 bases between the two ends. Germline assignment: CDR1 SGHVS and CDR2 FNYEAQ. The DNA of the CDR3 is TGTGCCAGCAGTCGCGTACCGGGACCGCAAGAGACCCAGTACTTC. It yields the protein CASSRVPGPQETQYF.

This clonotype was seen at least ten times. CDR3 residues: CSARPPGGLYNEQFF. In nucleotides, the CDR3 is TGCAGTGCTAGACCCCCGGGGGGGCTTTACAATGAGCAGTTCTTC. The rearrangement uses TRBV20-1 and TRBJ2-1, with 8 bases identical to TRBD2. With V trimmed by 2 bases and J by 4 bases, 7 bases remained unmatched. Germline CDR1 DFQATT, CDR2 SNEGSKA (reference sequence). This CDR3 region has 15 residues.

This clonotype was observed many times. The rearrangement joins TRBV7-9 to TRBJ2-7; the match to TRBD2 covers 7 bases. From germline, CDR1 is SEHNR and CDR2 FQNEAQ (reference sequence). The CDR3 runs 15 residues. Trimming at V came to 2 bases and at J to 5 bases, leaving 9 bases not matched to a gene. The CDR3 DNA follows: TGTGCCAGCAGCTTAATCCCCTGGGGGGGAGACGAGCAGTACTTC. It is translated as CASSLIPWGGDEQYF.

The genes are TRBV18 and TRBJ2-7; D is undetermined. This CDR3 has 15 amino acids. In germline, CDR1 is KGHSH, CDR2 LQKENI. Trimming took 0 bases from V and 0 from J, leaving 9 bases between them. The CDR3 DNA sequence: TGTGCCAGCTCACCACCCTCCGCGATCTCCTACGAGCAGTACTTC. Its protein is CASSPPSAISYEQYF.